The sequence of this TCR beta chain was determined in a study of cytomegalovirus exposure and HLA in healthy donors. Of note for this clone: Its antigen remains unidentified.

Points from the study as a whole: The study assumed roughly uniform donor sequencing depth for presence/absence analyses. Later on, a genetic analysis was performed. It linked a missense variant in DCLRE1C with V- and J-gene trimming of TCR beta. Among TCR sequences, most were rare, though some public TCRs appeared in many donors. Highly shared variants forming one cluster were likely a sequencing artifact.

V was pared by 3 bases and J by 4 bases, with 5 bases between. Germline-derived CDR1 and CDR2 are SGDLS and YYNGEE. The CDR3 runs 11 residues. The PCR was carried out with 60 Vbeta primers and 13 Jbeta primers. Sequencing used immunoSEQ multiplex PCR; TCRdb keeps in-frame clones, though not all of them. The table shows approximately 76,000 clones, with roughly 73% occurring only once. The sequence was obtained from a woman in her thirties or forties in good health and CMV-seropositive. V usage is TRBV9 and J usage is TRBJ2-7; no firm D call. The sample comprised PBMCs. CDR3 in DNA: TGTGCCAGCAGCGCCGGTTACGAGCAGTACTTC. Translating it yields CASSAGYEQYF.